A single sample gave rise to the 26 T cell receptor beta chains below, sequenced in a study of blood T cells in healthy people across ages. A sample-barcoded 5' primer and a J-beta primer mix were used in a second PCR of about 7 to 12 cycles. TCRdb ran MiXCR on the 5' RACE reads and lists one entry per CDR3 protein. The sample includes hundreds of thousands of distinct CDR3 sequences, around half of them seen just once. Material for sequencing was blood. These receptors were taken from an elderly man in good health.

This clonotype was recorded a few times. DNA of the CDR3: TGTGCCAGCACCAGCGGAGGCGCGAGCTCCTACGAGCAGTACTTC. It is translated as CASTSGGASSYEQYF. The chain couples TRBV7-2 to TRBJ2-7; tentative D call: TRBD2 (5 bases). The CDR3 sequence is 15 residues long. Trimming took 7 bases from V and 0 from J, leaving 16 bases between them. Germline CDR1 SGHTA, CDR2 FQGNSA.

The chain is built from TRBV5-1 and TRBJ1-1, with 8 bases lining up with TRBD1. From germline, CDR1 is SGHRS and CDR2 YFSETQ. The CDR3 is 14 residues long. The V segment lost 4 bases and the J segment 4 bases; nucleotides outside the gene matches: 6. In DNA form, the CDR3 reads TGCGCCAGCAGCCACGGTGACAGGGGCACTGAAGCTTTCTTT. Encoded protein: CASSHGDRGTEAFF.

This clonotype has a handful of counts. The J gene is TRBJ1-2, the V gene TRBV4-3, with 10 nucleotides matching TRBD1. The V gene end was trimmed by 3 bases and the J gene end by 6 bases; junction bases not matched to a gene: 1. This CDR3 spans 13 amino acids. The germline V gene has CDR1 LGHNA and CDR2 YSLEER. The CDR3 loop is CASSQGQGNGYTF. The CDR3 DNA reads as TGCGCCAGCAGCCAGGGACAGGGGAATGGCTACACCTTC.

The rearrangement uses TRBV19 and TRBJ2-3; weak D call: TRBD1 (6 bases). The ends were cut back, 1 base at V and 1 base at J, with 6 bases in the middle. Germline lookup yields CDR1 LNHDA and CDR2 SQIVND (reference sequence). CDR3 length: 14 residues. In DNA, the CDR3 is TGTGCCAGTAGTATAGGACAGGGCACAGATACGCAGTATTTT. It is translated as CASSIGQGTDTQYF.

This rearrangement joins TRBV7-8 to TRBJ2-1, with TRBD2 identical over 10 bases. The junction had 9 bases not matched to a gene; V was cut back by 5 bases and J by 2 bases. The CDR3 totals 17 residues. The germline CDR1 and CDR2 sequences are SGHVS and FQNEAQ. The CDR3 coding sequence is TGTGCCAGCAGCCGCGCCGCTAGCGGGAGCCCCTACAATGAGCAGTTCTTC. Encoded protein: CASSRAASGSPYNEQFF.

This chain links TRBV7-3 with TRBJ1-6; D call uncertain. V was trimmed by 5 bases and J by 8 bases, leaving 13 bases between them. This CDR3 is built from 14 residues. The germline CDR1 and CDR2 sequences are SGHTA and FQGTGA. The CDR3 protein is CASSAPGLDSPLHF. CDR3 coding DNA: TGTGCCAGCAGCGCTCCGGGCCTGGATTCACCCCTCCACTTT.

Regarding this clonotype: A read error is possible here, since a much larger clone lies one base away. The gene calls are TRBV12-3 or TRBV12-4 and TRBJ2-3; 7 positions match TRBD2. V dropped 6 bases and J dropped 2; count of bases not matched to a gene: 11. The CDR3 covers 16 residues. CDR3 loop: CASSPSSGMNTDTQYF. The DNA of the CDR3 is TGTGCCAGCAGCCCATCAAGCGGGATGAACACAGATACGCAGTATTTT.

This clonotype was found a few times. This chain's CDR3 is CSADRGDLMNTEAFF. The CDR3 bases are TGCAGCGCAGATCGGGGGGACCTAATGAACACTGAAGCTTTCTTT. The chain has TRBV29-1 and TRBJ1-1, with D perhaps TRBD1 (5 bases). The germline V gene has CDR1 SQVTM and CDR2 ANQGSEA. CDR3 length: 15 residues. V was clipped by 7 bases and J by 0 bases, with 18 bases between them.

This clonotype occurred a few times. CDR3 amino acids: CASSLWGSQAEQYF. The CDR3 DNA follows: TGTGCCAGCAGCTTATGGGGGTCTCAGGCCGAGCAGTACTTC. The rearrangement links TRBV7-2 to TRBJ2-7; either TRBD1 or TRBD2 may supply D (5 bases each). There are 14 residues in the CDR3. V was cut by 2 bases and J by 6 bases, with 14 bases left in between. In germline, CDR1 is SGHTA, CDR2 FQGNSA.

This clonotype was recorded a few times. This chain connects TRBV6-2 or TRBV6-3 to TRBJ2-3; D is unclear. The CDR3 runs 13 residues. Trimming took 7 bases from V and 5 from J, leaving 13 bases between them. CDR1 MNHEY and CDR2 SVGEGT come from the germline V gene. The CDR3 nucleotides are TGTGCCAGCAAACGCAGCGCGGAAGATACGCAGTATTTT. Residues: CASKRSAEDTQYF.

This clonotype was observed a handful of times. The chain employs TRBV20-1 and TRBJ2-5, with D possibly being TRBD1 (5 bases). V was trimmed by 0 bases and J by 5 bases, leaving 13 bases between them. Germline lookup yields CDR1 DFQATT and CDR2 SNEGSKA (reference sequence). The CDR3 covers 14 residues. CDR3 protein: CSARDTGSRETQYF. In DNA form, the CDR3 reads TGCAGTGCTAGAGATACAGGTTCAAGGGAGACCCAGTACTTC.

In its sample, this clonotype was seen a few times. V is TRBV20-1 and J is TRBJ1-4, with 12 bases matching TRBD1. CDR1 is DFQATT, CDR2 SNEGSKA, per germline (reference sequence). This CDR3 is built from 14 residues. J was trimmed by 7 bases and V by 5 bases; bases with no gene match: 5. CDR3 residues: CSAGTGGVGEKLFF. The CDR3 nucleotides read TGCAGTGCTGGGACAGGGGGCGTTGGTGAAAAACTGTTTTTT.

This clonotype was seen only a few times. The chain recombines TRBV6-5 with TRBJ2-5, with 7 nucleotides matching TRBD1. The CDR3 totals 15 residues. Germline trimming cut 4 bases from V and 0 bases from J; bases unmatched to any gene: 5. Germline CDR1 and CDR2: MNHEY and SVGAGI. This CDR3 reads CASSSARGYQETQYF. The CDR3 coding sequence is TGTGCCAGCAGTTCGGCCAGGGGGTACCAAGAGACCCAGTACTTC.

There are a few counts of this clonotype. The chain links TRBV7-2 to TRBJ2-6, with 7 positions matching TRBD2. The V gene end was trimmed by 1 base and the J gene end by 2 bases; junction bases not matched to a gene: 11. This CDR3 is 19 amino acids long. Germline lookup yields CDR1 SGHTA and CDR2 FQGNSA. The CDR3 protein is CASSLDRFLAVTGANVLTF. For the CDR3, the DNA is TGTGCCAGCAGCTTAGACCGGTTTCTAGCGGTAACTGGGGCCAACGTCCTGACTTTC.

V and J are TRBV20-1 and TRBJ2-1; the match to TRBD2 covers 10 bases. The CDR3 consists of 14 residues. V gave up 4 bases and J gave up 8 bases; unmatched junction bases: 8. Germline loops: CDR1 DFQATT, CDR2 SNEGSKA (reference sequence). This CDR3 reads CSATSGRGIDEQFF. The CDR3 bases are TGCAGTGCTACAAGCGGGAGGGGTATTGATGAGCAGTTCTTC.

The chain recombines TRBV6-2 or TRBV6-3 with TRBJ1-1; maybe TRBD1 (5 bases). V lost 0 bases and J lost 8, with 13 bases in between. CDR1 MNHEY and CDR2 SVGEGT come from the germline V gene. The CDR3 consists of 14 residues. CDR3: CASSYSTGGLEAFF. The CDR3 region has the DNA TGTGCCAGCAGTTACTCGACGGGGGGGTTGGAAGCTTTCTTT.

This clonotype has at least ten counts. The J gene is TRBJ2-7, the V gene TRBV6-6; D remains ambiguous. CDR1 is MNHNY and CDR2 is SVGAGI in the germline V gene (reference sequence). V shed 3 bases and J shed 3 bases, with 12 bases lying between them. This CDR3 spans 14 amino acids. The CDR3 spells CASSYDGNRYEQYF. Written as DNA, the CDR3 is TGTGCCAGCAGTTATGACGGTAATCGCTACGAGCAGTACTTC.

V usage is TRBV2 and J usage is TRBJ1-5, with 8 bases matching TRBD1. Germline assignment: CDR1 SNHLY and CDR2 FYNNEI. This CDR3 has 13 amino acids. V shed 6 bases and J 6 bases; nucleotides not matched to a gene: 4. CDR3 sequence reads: CASSQGQVQPQHF. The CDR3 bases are TGTGCCAGCAGCCAGGGACAGGTTCAGCCCCAGCATTTT.

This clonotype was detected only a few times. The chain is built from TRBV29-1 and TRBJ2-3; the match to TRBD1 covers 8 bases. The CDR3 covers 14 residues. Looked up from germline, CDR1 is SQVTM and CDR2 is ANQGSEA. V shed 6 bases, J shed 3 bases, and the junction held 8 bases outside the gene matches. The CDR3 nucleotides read TGCAGCGTAGACAGGGGAATTGGGACAGATACGCAGTATTTT. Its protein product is CSVDRGIGTDTQYF.

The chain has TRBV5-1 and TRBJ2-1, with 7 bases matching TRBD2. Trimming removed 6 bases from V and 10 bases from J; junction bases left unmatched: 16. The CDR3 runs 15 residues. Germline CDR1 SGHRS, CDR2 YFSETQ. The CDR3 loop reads CASNRGTSGVLEQFF. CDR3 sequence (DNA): TGCGCCAGCAACCGGGGTACCAGCGGGGTTCTCGAGCAGTTCTTC.

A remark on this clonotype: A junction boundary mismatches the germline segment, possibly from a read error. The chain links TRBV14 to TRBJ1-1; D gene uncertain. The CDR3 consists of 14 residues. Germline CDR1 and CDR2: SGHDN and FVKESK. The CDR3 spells CVSSTLWGNTEAFF. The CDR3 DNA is TGTGTCAGCAGCACCCTTTGGGGAAACACTGAAGCTTTCTTT.

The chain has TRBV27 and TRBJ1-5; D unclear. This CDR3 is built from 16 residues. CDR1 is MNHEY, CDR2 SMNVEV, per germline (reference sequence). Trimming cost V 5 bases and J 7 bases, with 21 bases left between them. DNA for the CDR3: TGTGCCAGCAGTCCTACGGTAGGGCACATTGGACAGCCCCAGCATTTT. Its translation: CASSPTVGHIGQPQHF.

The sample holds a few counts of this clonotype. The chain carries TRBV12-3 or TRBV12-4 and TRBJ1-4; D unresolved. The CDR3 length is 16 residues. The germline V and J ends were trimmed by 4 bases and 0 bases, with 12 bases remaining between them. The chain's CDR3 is CASSSARVATNEKLFF. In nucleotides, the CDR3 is TGTGCCAGCAGTTCCGCCCGGGTCGCAACTAATGAAAAACTGTTTTTT.

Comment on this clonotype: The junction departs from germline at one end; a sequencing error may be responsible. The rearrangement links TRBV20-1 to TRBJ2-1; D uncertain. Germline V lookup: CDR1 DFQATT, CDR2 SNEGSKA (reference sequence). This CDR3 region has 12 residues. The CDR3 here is CSDRMRYNEQFF. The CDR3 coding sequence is TGCAGTGATAGAATGCGGTACAATGAGCAGTTCTTC.

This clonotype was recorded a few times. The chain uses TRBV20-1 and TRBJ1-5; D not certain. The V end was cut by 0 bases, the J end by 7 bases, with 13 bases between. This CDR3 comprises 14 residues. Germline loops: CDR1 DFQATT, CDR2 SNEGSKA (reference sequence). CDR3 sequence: CSARDRQVGQPQHF. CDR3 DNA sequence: TGCAGTGCTAGAGATCGCCAGGTGGGACAGCCCCAGCATTTT.

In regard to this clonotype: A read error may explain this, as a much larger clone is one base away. This CDR3 reads CAGSPSGQGMDNEQFF. The CDR3 DNA is TGTGCCGGCAGTCCCTCCGGACAGGGCATGGACAATGAGCAGTTCTTC. V gene TRBV6-5 combines with J gene TRBJ2-1; TRBD1 matches 8 bases. This CDR3 comprises 16 residues. Germline values: CDR1 MNHEY, CDR2 SVGAGI.